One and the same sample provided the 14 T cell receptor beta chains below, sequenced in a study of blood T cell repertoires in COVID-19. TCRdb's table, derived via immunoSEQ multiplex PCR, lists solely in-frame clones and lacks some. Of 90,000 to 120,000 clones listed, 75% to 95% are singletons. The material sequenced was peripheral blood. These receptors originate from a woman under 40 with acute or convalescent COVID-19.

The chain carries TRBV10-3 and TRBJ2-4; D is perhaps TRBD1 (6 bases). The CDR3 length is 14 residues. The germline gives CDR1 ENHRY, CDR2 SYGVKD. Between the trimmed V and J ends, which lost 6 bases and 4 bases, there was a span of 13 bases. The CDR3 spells CAIRDQGPKNIQYF. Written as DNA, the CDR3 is TGTGCCATCAGAGATCAGGGGCCAAAAAACATTCAGTACTTC.

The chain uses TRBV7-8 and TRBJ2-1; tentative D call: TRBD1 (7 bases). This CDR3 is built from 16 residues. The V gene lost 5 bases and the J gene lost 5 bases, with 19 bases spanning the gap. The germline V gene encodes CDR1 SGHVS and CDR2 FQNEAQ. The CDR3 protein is CASSIRGVPADNEQFF. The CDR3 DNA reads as TGTGCCAGCAGCATCAGGGGGGTTCCCGCTGACAATGAGCAGTTCTTC.

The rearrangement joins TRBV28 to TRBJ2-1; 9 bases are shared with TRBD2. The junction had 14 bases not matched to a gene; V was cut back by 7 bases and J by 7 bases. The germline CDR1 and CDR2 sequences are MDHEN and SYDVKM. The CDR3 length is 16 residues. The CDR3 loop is CASTVAGLLAGNEQFF. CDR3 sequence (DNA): TGTGCCAGCACCGTCGCCGGGTTGCTAGCGGGAAATGAGCAGTTCTTC.

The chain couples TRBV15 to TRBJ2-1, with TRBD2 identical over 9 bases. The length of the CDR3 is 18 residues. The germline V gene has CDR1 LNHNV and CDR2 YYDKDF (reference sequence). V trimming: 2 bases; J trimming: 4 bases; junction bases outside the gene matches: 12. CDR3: CATSRQKSSGIVYNEQFF. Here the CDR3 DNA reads TGTGCCACCAGCAGACAAAAGTCTAGCGGGATAGTGTACAATGAGCAGTTCTTC.

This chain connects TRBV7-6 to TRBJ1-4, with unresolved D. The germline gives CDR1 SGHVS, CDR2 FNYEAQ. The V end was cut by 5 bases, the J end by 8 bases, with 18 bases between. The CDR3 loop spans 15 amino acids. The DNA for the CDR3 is TGTGCCAGCAGCGAAACCTGGATGAGGCACGAAAAACTGTTTTTT. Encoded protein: CASSETWMRHEKLFF.

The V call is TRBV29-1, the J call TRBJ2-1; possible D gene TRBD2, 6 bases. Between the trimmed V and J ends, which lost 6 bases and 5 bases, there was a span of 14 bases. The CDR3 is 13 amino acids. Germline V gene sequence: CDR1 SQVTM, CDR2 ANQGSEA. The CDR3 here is CSVAPTSNNEQFF. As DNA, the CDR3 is TGCAGCGTGGCCCCCACTAGCAACAATGAGCAGTTCTTC.

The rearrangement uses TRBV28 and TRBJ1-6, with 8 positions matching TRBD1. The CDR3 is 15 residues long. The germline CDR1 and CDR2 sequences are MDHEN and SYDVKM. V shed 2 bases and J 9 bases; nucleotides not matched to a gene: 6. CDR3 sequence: CASSLQMTGVSPLHF. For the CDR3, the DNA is TGTGCCAGCAGTTTACAGATGACAGGGGTTTCACCCCTCCACTTT.

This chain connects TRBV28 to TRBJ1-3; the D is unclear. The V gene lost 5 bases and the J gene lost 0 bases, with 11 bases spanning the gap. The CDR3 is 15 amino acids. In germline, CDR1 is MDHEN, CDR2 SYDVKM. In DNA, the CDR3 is TGTGCCAGCAGTCCCTCTTTCAGCTCTGGAAACACCATATATTTT. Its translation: CASSPSFSSGNTIYF.

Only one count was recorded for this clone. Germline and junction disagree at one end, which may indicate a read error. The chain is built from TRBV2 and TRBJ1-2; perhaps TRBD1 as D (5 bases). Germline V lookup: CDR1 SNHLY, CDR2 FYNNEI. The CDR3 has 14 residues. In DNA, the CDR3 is TGTGCCAGCAGTGCAGAGCGGGGCAACTATCGCTACACCTTC. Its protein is CASSAERGNYRYTF.

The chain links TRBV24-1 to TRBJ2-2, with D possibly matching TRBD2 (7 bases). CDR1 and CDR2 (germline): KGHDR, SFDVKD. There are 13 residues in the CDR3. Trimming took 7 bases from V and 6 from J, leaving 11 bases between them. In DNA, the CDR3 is TGTGCCACCAGCGGGGGGCGCGCCGGGGAGCTGTTTTTT. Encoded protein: CATSGGRAGELFF.

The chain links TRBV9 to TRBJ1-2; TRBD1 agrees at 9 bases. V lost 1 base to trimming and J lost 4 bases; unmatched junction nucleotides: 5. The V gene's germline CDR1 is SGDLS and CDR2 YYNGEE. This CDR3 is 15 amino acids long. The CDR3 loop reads CASSVPGTGSYGYTF. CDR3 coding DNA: TGTGCCAGCAGCGTACCGGGGACAGGGTCCTATGGCTACACCTTC.

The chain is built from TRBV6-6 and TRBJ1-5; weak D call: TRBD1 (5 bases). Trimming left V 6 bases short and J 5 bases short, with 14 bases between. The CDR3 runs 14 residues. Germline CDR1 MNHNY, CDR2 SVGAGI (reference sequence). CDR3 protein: CASRERDSDQPQHF. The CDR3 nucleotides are TGTGCCAGCAGAGAGAGGGACTCGGATCAGCCCCAGCATTTT.

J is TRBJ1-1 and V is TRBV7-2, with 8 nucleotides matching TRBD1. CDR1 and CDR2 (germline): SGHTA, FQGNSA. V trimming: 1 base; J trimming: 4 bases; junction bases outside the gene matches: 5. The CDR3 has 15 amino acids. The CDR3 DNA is TGTGCCAGCAGCTTAGGTGTGACAGGGGCCACTGAAGCTTTCTTT. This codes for CASSLGVTGATEAFF.

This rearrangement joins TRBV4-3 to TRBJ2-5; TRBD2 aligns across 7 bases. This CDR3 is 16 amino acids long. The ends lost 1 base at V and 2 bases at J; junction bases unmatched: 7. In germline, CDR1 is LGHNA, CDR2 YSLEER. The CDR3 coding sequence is TGCGCCAGCAGCCAAGTGGGGGACTACACGCAAGAGACCCAGTACTTC. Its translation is CASSQVGDYTQETQYF.